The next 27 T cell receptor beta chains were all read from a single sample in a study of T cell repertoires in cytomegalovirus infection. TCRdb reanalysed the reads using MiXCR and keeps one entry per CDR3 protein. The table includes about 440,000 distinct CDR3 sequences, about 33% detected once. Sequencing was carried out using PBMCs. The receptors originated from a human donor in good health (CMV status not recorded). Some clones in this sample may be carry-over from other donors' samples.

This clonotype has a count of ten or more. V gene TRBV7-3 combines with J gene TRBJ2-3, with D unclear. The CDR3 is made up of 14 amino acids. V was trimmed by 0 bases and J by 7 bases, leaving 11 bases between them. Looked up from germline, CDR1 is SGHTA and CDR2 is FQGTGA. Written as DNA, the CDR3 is TGTGCCAGCAGCTTAACCCCGGTGAGGAATACGCAGTATTTT. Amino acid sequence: CASSLTPVRNTQYF.

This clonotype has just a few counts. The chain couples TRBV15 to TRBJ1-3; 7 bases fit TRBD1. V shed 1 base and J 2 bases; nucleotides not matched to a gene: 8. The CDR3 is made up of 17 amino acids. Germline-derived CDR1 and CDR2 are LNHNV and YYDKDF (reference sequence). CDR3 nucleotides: TGTGCCACCAGCAGAGCGAGGGGGCTCACGACTGGAAACACCATATATTTT. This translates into CATSRARGLTTGNTIYF.

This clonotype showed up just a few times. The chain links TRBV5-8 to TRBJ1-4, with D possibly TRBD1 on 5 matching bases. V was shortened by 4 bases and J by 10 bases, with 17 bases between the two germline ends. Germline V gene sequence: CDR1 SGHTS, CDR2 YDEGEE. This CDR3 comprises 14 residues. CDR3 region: CASSQQVGFRKLFF. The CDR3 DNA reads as TGTGCCAGCAGCCAACAGGTCGGTTTTCGAAAACTGTTTTTT.

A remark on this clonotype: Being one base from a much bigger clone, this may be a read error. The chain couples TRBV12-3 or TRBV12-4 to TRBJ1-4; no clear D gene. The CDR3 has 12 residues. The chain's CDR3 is CASSFRSGKLSF. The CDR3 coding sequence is TGTGCCAGCAGTTTTAGGTCAGGAAAACTGTCTTTT.

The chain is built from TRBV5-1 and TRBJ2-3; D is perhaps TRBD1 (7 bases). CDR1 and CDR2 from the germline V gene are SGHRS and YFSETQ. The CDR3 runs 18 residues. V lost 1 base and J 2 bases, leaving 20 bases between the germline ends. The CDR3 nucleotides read TGCGCCAGCAGCTTGCGAGGGGCAGGGGGGCTATCCACAGATACGCAGTATTTT. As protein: CASSLRGAGGLSTDTQYF.

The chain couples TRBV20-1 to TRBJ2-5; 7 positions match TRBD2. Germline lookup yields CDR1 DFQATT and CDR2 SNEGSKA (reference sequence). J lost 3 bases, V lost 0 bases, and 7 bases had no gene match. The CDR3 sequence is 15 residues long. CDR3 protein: CSARDLALAEETQYF. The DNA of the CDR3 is TGCAGTGCTAGAGATCTCGCCCTAGCGGAAGAGACCCAGTACTTC.

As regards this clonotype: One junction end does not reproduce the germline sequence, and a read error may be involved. The CDR3 sequence is CASSRQPNYCYTF. The DNA of the CDR3 is TGTGCCAGCAGCCGGCAACCAAACTATTGCTACACCTTC. V usage is TRBV11-2 and J usage is TRBJ1-2; D gene ambiguous. Looked up from germline, CDR1 is SGHAT and CDR2 is FQNNGV. The length of the CDR3 is 13 residues.

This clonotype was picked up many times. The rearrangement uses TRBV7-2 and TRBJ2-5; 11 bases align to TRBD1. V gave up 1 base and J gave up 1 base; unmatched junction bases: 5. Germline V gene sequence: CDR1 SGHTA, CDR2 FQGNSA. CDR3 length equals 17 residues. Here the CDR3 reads CASSLVWDRGFQETQYF. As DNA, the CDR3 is TGTGCCAGCAGCTTAGTTTGGGACAGGGGGTTCCAAGAGACCCAGTACTTC. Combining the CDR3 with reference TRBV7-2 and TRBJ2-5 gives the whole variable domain GAGVSQSPSNKVTEKGKDVELRCDPISGHTALYWYRQSLGQGLEFLIYFQGNSAPDKSGLPSDRFSAERTGGSVSTLTIQRTQQEDSAVYLCASSLVWDRGFQETQYFGPGTRLLVL.

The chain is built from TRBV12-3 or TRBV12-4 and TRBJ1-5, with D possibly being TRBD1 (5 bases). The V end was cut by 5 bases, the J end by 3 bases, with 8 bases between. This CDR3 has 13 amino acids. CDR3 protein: CASSRQFNQPQHF. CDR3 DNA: TGTGCCAGCAGTCGACAGTTCAATCAGCCCCAGCATTTT.

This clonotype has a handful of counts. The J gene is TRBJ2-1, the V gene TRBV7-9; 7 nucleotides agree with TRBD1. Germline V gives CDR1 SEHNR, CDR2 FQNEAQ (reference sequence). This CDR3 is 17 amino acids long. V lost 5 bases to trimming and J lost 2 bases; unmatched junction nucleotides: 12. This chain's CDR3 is CASSLPPPGQTYNEQFF. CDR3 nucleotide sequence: TGTGCCAGCAGCCTCCCCCCTCCGGGACAGACCTACAATGAGCAGTTCTTC.

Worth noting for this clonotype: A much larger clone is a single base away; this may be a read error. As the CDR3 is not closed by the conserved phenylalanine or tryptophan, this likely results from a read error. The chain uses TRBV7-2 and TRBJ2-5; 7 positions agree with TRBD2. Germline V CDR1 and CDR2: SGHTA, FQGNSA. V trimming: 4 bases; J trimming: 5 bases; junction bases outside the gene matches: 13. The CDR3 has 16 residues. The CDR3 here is CASSSRIAGYDETQYL. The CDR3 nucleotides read TGTGCCAGCAGCTCTCGTATAGCGGGCTATGACGAGACCCAGTACTTA.

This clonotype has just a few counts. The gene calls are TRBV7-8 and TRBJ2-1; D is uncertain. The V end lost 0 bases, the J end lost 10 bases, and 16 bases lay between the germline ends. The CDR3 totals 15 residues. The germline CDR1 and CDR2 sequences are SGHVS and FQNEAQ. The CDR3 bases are TGTGCCAGCAGCTTAGCTGAGAGTCCCAAAGAGGAGCAGTTCTTC. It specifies CASSLAESPKEEQFF.

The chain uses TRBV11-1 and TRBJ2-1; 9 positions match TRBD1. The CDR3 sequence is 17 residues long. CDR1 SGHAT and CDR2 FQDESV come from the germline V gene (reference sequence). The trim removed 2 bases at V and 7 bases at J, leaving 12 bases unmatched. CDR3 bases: TGTGCCAGCAGCTTACGTCCCGGGACAGGGCCAGGAAATGAGCAGTTCTTC. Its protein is CASSLRPGTGPGNEQFF.

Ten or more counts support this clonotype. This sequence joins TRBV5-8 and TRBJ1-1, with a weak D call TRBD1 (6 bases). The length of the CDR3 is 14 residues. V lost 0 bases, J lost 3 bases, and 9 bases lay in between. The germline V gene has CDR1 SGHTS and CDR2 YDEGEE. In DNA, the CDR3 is TGTGCCAGCAGCTTGGGGGGGCCGGACACTGAAGCTTTCTTT. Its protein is CASSLGGPDTEAFF.

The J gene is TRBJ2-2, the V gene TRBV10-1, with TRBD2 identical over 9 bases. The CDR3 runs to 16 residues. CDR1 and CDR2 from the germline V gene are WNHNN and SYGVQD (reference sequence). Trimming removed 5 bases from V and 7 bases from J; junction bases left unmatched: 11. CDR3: CASSPFSSGAGGELFF. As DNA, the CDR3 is TGCGCCAGCAGTCCCTTCTCTAGCGGGGCAGGCGGGGAGCTGTTTTTT.

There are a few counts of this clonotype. The CDR3 DNA follows: TGTGCCTGGAGTGTTTTCGGGAAAAAACTGTTTTTT. Residues: CAWSVFGKKLFF. This chain uses TRBV30 with TRBJ1-4, with D hard to call. The V gene's germline CDR1 is GTSNPN and CDR2 SVGIG (reference sequence). The germline V and J ends were trimmed by 0 bases and 9 bases, with 8 bases remaining between them. CDR3 length: 12 residues.

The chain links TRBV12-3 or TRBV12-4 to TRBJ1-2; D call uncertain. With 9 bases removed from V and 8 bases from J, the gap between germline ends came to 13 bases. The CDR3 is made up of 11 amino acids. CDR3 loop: CASKELGGYTF. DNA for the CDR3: TGTGCCAGTAAGGAACTGGGGGGCTACACCTTC.

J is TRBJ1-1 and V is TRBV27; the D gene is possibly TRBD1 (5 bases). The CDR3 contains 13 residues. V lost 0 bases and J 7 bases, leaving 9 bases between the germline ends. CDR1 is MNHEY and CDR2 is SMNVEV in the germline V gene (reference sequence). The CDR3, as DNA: TGTGCCAGCAGTTTATCCCAGGGAGGTGAAGCTTTCTTT. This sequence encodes CASSLSQGGEAFF.

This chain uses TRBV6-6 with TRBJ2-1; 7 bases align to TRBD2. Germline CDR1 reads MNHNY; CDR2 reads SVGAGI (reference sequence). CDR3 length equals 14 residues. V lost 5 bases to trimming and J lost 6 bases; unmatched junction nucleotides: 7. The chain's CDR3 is CASSASPGGNEQFF. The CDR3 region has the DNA TGTGCCAGCAGTGCCTCCCCGGGGGGCAATGAGCAGTTCTTC.

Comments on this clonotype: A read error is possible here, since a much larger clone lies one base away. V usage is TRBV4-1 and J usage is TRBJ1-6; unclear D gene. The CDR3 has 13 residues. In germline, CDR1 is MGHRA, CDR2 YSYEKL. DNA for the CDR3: TGCGCCAGCAGCCCGACGGTGAATTCACCCCGCCACTTT. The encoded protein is CASSPTVNSPRHF.

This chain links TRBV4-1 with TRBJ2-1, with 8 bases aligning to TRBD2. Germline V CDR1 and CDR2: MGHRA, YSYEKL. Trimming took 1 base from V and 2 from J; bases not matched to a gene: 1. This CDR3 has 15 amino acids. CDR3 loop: CASSQVGLAYNEQFF. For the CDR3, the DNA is TGCGCCAGCAGCCAAGTGGGACTAGCCTACAATGAGCAGTTCTTC.

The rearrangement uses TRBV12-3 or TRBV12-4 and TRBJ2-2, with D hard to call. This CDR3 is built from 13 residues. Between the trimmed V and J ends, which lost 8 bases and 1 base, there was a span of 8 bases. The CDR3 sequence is CASSAMNTGELFF. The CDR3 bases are TGTGCCAGCTCGGCCATGAACACCGGGGAGCTGTTTTTT.

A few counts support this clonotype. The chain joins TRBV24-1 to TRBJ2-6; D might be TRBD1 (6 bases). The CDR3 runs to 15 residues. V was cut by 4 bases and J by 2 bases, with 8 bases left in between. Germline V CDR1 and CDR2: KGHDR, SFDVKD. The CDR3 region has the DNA TGTGCCACCAGTGACAACAGGGCTGGGGCCAACGTCCTGACTTTC. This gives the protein CATSDNRAGANVLTF.

CDR3 DNA sequence: TGTGCCAGCAGCCCAACGCTGTCAGGGACGGGGGGCTACACCTTC. Translation: CASSPTLSGTGGYTF. The V call is TRBV5-6, the J call TRBJ1-2; a possible D gene is TRBD1 (5 bases). V lost 4 bases to trimming and J lost 8 bases, with 21 bases between them. This CDR3 is 15 amino acids long. Germline V gives CDR1 SGHDT, CDR2 YYEEEE.

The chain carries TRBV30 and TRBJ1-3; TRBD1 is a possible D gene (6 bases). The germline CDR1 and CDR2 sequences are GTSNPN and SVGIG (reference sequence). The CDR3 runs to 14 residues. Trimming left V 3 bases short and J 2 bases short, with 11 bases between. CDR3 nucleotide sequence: TGTGCCTGGAGGCAGGGGTCCACTGGAAACACCATATATTTT. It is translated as CAWRQGSTGNTIYF.

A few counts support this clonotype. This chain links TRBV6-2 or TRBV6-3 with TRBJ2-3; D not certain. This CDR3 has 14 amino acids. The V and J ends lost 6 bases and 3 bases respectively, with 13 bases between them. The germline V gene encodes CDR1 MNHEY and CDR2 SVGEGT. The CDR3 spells CASRHRTTTDTQYF. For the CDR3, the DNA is TGTGCCAGCAGACACCGAACGACTACAGATACGCAGTATTTT.

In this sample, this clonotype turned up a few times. CDR3 nucleotides: TGTGCCACCAGTGATGGAGTCATAAATCAGCCCCAGCATTTT. Amino acid sequence: CATSDGVINQPQHF. V gene TRBV15 combines with J gene TRBJ1-5; D uncertain. V lost 6 bases to trimming and J lost 4 bases, with 13 bases between them. The CDR3 has 14 amino acids. Germline V gives CDR1 LNHNV, CDR2 YYDKDF (reference sequence). The complete variable domain, with remaining parts taken from reference TRBV15 and TRBJ1-5, reads DAMVIQNPRYQVTQFGKPVTLSCSQTLNHNVMYWYQQKSSQAPKLLFHYYDKDFNNEADTPDNFQSRRPNTSFCFLDIRSPGLGDTAMYLCATSDGVINQPQHFGDGTRLSIL.